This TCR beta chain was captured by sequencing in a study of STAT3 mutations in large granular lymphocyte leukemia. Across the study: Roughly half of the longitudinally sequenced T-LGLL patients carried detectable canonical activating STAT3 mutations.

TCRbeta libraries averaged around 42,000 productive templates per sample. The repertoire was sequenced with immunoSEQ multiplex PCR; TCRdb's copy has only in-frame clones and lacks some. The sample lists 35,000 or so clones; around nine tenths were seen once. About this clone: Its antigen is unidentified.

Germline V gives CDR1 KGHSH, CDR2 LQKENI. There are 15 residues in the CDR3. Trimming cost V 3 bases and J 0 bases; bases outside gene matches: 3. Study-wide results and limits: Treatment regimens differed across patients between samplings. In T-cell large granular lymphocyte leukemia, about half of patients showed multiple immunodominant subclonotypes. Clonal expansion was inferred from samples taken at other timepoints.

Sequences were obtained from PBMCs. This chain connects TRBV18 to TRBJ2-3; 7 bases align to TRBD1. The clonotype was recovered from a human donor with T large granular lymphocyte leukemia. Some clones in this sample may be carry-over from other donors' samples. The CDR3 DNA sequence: TGTGCCAGCTCACCCCGGGACAGTAGCACAGATACGCAGTATTTT. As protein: CASSPRDSSTDTQYF.